Sequencing of this T cell receptor beta chain was carried out in a study of T cells in Graves' hyperthyroidism and ophthalmopathy. For the study at large: Pretreatment peripheral blood was obtained at initial diagnosis. Study results and limitations: Blood also held most thyroid clonotypes expanded beyond 0.001.

In its sample, this clonotype was seen a few times. Its target is not known. The TCR beta CDR3 regions underwent amplification using RNA transcripts as the source. HTBI primers drove first-round RT-PCR of the TCR CDR3. TCRdb processed the multiplex PCR reads anew with MiXCR; each CDR3 protein has one entry. The repertoire holds roughly 700,000 distinct CDR3 sequences, with approximately 40% as singletons. When ophthalmopathy did not progress within 18 months, Graves' hyperthyroidism was considered stable. The study enrolled patients aged 18 to 65 with newly diagnosed hyperthyroidism of under 2 months' duration. The TCR sequence derives from a woman in her 40s with Graves' hyperthyroidism. Sequencing was done on a sample of blood.

CDR3 in amino acids: CAISGGTAGTGAYEQYF. The CDR3 bases are TGTGCCATCAGTGGCGGGACTGCCGGGACAGGGGCCTACGAGCAGTACTTC. The J gene is TRBJ2-7, the V gene TRBV10-3; 10 nucleotides line up with TRBD1. The ends lost 4 bases at V and 2 bases at J; junction bases unmatched: 11. Germline CDR1 reads ENHRY; CDR2 reads SYGVKD. The CDR3 runs 17 residues.